This entry lists 10 T cell receptor beta chains sequenced from one sample in a study of shared clonotypes between healthy human individuals (dated by TCRdb to 2020 to 2021). Libraries were made using the immunoSEQ multiplex PCR assay. In TCRdb, the immuneACCESS table is reduced to in-frame sequences with V and J assigned. These tables do not hold every clone; where another copy was compared, an unresolved V gene accounts for under half, and the others remain unexplained. In this sample the table shows roughly 490,000 clones, roughly 85% of which occur a single time. The top ten clonotypes cover approximately 12% of the sample. Sequenced sample: PBMCs. These receptors came from a woman in her thirties or forties in good health. Some clones in this sample may be carry-over from other donors' samples.

The genes are TRBV7-3 and TRBJ2-7, with 11 positions matching TRBD2. This CDR3 spans 16 amino acids. CDR1 SGHTA and CDR2 FQGTGA come from the germline V gene. Trimming removed 0 bases from V and 5 bases from J; junction bases left unmatched: 6. The CDR3, as DNA: TGTGCCAGCAGCTTAACGGGCCTAGCGGGAGGCAACGAGCAGTACTTC. Residues: CASSLTGLAGGNEQYF.

The gene calls are TRBV30 and TRBJ2-7; D call uncertain. The germline V gene encodes CDR1 GTSNPN and CDR2 SVGIG (reference sequence). V was cut by 5 bases and J by 1 base, with 3 bases left in between. The CDR3 length is 10 residues. CDR3 DNA: TGTGCCTGGGGGTCCTACGAGCAGTACTTC. Encoded protein: CAWGSYEQYF.

The V and J genes are TRBV2 and TRBJ1-1; the D is unclear. CDR3 size: 13 residues. Germline V lookup: CDR1 SNHLY, CDR2 FYNNEI. The CDR3 nucleotides are TGTGCTACCCTTAAGGAGCCTAACACTGAAGCTTTCTTT. Translated, it gives CATLKEPNTEAFF. The whole variable domain, remainder taken from reference TRBV2 and TRBJ1-1, is EPEVTQTPSHQVTQMGQEVILRCVPISNHLYFYWYRQILGQKVEFLVSFYNNEISEKSEIFDDQFSVERPDGSNFTLKIRSTKLEDSAMYFCATLKEPNTEAFFGQGTRLTVV.

This clone was detected only once. V usage is TRBV5-1 and J usage is TRBJ1-1; no definite D call. V lost 0 bases and J 3 bases, leaving 12 bases between the germline ends. Germline-derived CDR1 and CDR2 are SGHRS and YFSETQ. The CDR3 is 15 residues long. This CDR3 is CASSLGSNRYTEAFF. CDR3 in DNA: TGCGCCAGCAGCTTGGGGTCCAACCGCTACACTGAAGCTTTCTTT.

The sample holds a few counts of this clone. The V and J genes are TRBV28 and TRBJ2-2; D gene uncertain. The V and J ends lost 5 bases and 4 bases respectively, with 20 bases between them. This CDR3 contains 17 residues. Looked up from germline, CDR1 is MDHEN and CDR2 is SYDVKM. CDR3 DNA sequence: TGTGCCAGCAGTATACAAGAGCGAATAGTGAGCACCGGGGAGCTGTTTTTT. Translating it yields CASSIQERIVSTGELFF.

This chain links TRBV7-3 with TRBJ2-2; D is uncertain. V was pared by 2 bases and J by 4 bases, with 5 bases between. The CDR3 spans 13 residues. Per germline, CDR1 SGHTA and CDR2 FQGTGA. CDR3 coding DNA: TGTGCCAGCAGCTTATGGCCCACCGGGGAGCTGTTTTTT. This codes for CASSLWPTGELFF.

The chain couples TRBV4-1 to TRBJ2-2; D is uncertain. Germline V lookup: CDR1 MGHRA, CDR2 YSYEKL. V lost 2 bases and J 6 bases, leaving 1 base between the germline ends. This CDR3 is built from 11 residues. CDR3 region: CASSQSGELFF. The CDR3, as DNA: TGCGCCAGCAGCCAATCCGGGGAGCTGTTTTTT.

V and J are TRBV6-5 and TRBJ2-5; tentatively, D is TRBD2 (5 bases). The J call is in doubt because the DNA end fits TRBJ2-7 better. The CDR3 sequence is 15 residues long. The germline V gene has CDR1 MNHEY and CDR2 SVGAGI. The chain's CDR3 is CASSYSAGSRYEQYF. CDR3 nucleotides: TGTGCCAGCAGTTACTCGGCTGGGAGTCGCTACGAGCAGTACTTC.

The CDR3 loop is CASSQDSPEYSGNTIYF. As DNA, the CDR3 is TGTGCCAGCAGCCAAGATAGCCCGGAATACTCTGGAAACACCATATATTTT. The chain carries TRBV4-2 and TRBJ1-3, with unresolved D. V was cut by 0 bases and J by 0 bases, with 12 bases left in between. Germline CDR1 is LGHNA and CDR2 is YNFKEQ. The length of the CDR3 is 17 residues.

In regard to this clone: A much larger clone lies one base from this, so it may be a read error. The chain couples TRBV30 to TRBJ2-5; 13 bases agree with TRBD2. Germline CDR1 and CDR2: GTSNPN and SVGIG (reference sequence). Trimming took 2 bases from V and 7 from J; bases not matched to a gene: 1. The CDR3 has 13 residues. CDR3 DNA sequence: TGTGCCTGGAGTCGACTAGCGGGAGGGACCCAGTACTTC. Its protein is CAWSRLAGGTQYF.